The 13 T cell receptor beta chains in this list originate from one sample, sequenced in a study of blood T cell repertoires in COVID-19. Data came from immunoSEQ multiplex PCR; TCRdb stores just in-frame clones and leaves some out. The sample records tens of thousands of clones, more than 60% being singletons. Material for sequencing was peripheral blood. These receptors came from a man between 65 and 79 years old with acute or convalescent COVID-19.

This rearrangement joins TRBV5-1 to TRBJ2-1; D is unresolved. Germline lookup yields CDR1 SGHRS and CDR2 YFSETQ. Trimming pared 1 base from V and 0 bases from J, leaving 11 bases between. The CDR3 length is 16 residues. This CDR3 is CASSLSTLSSYNEQFF. CDR3 nucleotide sequence: TGCGCCAGCAGCTTGAGTACTCTAAGCTCCTACAATGAGCAGTTCTTC.

The chain uses TRBV10-3 and TRBJ1-3; no reliable D call. V shed 0 bases and J shed 2 bases, with 8 bases lying between them. CDR3 size: 15 residues. CDR1 is ENHRY, CDR2 SYGVKD, per germline. Here the CDR3 reads CAISESGRTGNTIYF. The CDR3 DNA is TGTGCCATCAGTGAGTCGGGGAGGACTGGAAACACCATATATTTT.

The chain employs TRBV11-2 and TRBJ2-5; D might be TRBD1 (5 bases). The germline V gene has CDR1 SGHAT and CDR2 FQNNGV. Trimming pared 7 bases from V and 2 bases from J, leaving 8 bases between. The CDR3 sequence is 12 residues long. The CDR3 protein is CASKDRQETQYF. CDR3 DNA: TGTGCCAGCAAAGACAGACAAGAGACCCAGTACTTC.

As to this clone: The same CDR3 is also encoded by other DNA sequences in this sample. V usage is TRBV7-3 and J usage is TRBJ1-1, with TRBD1 as a possible D gene (5 bases). V was clipped by 6 bases and J by 1 base, with 9 bases between them. Germline CDR1 reads SGHTA; CDR2 reads FQGTGA. The CDR3 contains 13 residues. The DNA of the CDR3 is TGTGCCAGCAGTCGTGACAGGAACACTGAAGCTTTCTTT. Translating it yields CASSRDRNTEAFF. Full variable domain (remainder filled in from reference TRBV7-3 and TRBJ1-1): GAGVSQTPSNKVTEKGKYVELRCDPISGHTALYWYRQSLGQGPEFLIYFQGTGAADDSGLPNDRFFAVRPEGSVSTLKIQRTERGDSAVYLCASSRDRNTEAFFGQGTRLTVV.

This clone was observed a few times. The gene calls are TRBV5-4 and TRBJ2-1; 8 bases fit TRBD2. The CDR3 spans 17 residues. V lost 4 bases and J lost 3; bases outside the gene matches: 12. Germline V lookup: CDR1 SGHNT, CDR2 YYREEE (reference sequence). CDR3 loop: CASSAVAGRRDYNEQFF. Written as DNA, the CDR3 is TGTGCCAGCAGCGCGGTAGCGGGGCGACGGGACTACAATGAGCAGTTCTTC.

J is TRBJ2-7 and V is TRBV9; 12 bases agree with TRBD1. The V and J ends lost 3 bases and 1 base, in that order; junction bases with no gene match: 17. Germline CDR1 and CDR2: SGDLS and YYNGEE. This CDR3 comprises 20 residues. The CDR3 is CASSAITGTGGQSESYEQYV. Here the CDR3 DNA reads TGTGCCAGCAGCGCGATAACCGGGACAGGGGGCCAATCTGAGTCCTACGAGCAGTACGTC.

This rearrangement joins TRBV28 to TRBJ2-5, with a tentative D call TRBD1 (5 bases). Germline V gene data show CDR1 as MDHEN and CDR2 as SYDVKM. The V end lost 1 base, the J end lost 4 bases, and 13 bases lay between the germline ends. This CDR3 contains 15 residues. CDR3 residues: CASSLSAGMGETQYF. For the CDR3, the DNA is TGTGCCAGCAGTTTATCAGCAGGGATGGGAGAGACCCAGTACTTC.

The V and J genes are TRBV18 and TRBJ1-2, with 9 nucleotides matching TRBD1. With 3 bases clipped from V and 7 bases from J, the junction kept 3 bases outside the gene matches. Germline assignment: CDR1 KGHSH and CDR2 LQKENI. The CDR3 is 13 amino acids. In DNA, the CDR3 is TGTGCCAGCTCACCCGACAGGGGGGCTGGCTACACCTTC. Its translation is CASSPDRGAGYTF.

V and J are TRBV12-3 or TRBV12-4 and TRBJ1-1; 7 nucleotides line up with TRBD1. The length of the CDR3 is 13 residues. Trimming took 6 bases from V and 4 from J; bases not matched to a gene: 5. CDR3 in DNA: TGTGCCAGCAGGCTGACAGGGCCCACTGAAGCTTTCTTT. Its protein is CASRLTGPTEAFF.

The V gene is TRBV2, the J gene TRBJ1-2; D is ambiguous. V was cut by 0 bases and J by 4 bases, with 6 bases left in between. This CDR3 comprises 13 residues. Germline loops: CDR1 SNHLY, CDR2 FYNNEI. The CDR3 loop is CASSEARGYGYTF. In DNA, the CDR3 is TGTGCCAGCAGTGAAGCGCGGGGCTATGGCTACACCTTC.

The rearrangement joins TRBV19 to TRBJ1-1, with D unclear. Per germline, CDR1 LNHDA and CDR2 SQIVND (reference sequence). Trimming pared 3 bases from V and 2 bases from J, leaving 13 bases between. The CDR3 contains 15 residues. The CDR3 region has the DNA TGTGCCAGTAGTATCGGCGGCAGAAGCAACACTGAAGCTTTCTTT. It is translated as CASSIGGRSNTEAFF.

The chain employs TRBV6-5 and TRBJ1-6, with D possibly being TRBD1 (5 bases). This CDR3 spans 16 amino acids. The V gene's germline CDR1 is MNHEY and CDR2 SVGAGI. The V and J ends lost 0 bases and 10 bases respectively, with 16 bases between them. Written as DNA, the CDR3 is TGTGCCAGCAGTTACTCAACGGGGCCGGAGGGCTCACCCCTCCACTTT. Protein sequence: CASSYSTGPEGSPLHF.

J is TRBJ2-7 and V is TRBV5-1; 14 bases are a match to TRBD2. CDR1 is SGHRS, CDR2 YFSETQ, per germline. The CDR3 contains 15 residues. Trimming removed 4 bases from V and 6 bases from J; junction bases left unmatched: 6. The CDR3 DNA reads TGCGCCAGCAGCCCGGGACTAGCGGGGGTTACCGAGCAGTACGTC. Translation: CASSPGLAGVTEQYV.